What follows describes a single TCR beta chain. The antigen is not known. This sample is part of a study of cytomegalovirus exposure and HLA in healthy donors. Turning to the study itself: The same platform used for the 666 first-cohort repertoires was also used for the 95 to 150 validation repertoires, as a later analysis reported. General study results and limits: Most TCRs appeared rarely, but some public TCRs recurred in many donors. Among TCR beta chains, those listed as cytomegalovirus-associated numbered approximately 150.

The donors were part of the validation cohort, which consisted of under 150 subjects and was separate from the first cohort of several hundred subjects. With 0 bases removed from V and 4 bases from J, the gap between germline ends came to 8 bases. The CDR3 extends over 14 amino acids. CDR1 SGHNT and CDR2 YYREEE come from the germline V gene (reference sequence). The protocol was immunoSEQ multiplex PCR, while the TCRdb copy is restricted to in-frame clones and leaves out a portion. Of 90,000 to 110,000 clones in the sample, almost 90% are singletons; the top ten hold more than 2%. The specimen was PBMCs. This clonotype was obtained from a woman aged 18-29 years in good health and CMV-seronegative. This rearrangement joins TRBV5-4 to TRBJ2-1; no reliable D call. In nucleotides, the CDR3 is TGTGCCAGCAGCTTGGTTGGGCCTTACAATGAGCAGTTCTTC. It specifies CASSLVGPYNEQFF.